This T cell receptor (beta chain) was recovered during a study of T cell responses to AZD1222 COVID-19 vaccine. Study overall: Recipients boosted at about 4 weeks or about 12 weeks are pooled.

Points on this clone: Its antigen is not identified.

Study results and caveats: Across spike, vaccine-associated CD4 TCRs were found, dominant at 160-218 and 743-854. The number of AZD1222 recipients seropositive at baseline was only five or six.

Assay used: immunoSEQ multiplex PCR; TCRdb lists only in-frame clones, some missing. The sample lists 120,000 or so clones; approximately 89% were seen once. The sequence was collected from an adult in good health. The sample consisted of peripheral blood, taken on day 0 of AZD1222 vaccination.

CDR3 DNA: TGTGCCAGCAGTGCGCTCAGGGGGGATTCACCCCTCCACTTT. Encoded protein: CASSALRGDSPLHF. This chain joins TRBV2 and TRBJ1-6, with TRBD1 matching over 7 bases. Trimming cost V 4 bases and J 8 bases; bases outside gene matches: 5. From germline, CDR1 is SNHLY and CDR2 FYNNEI. The CDR3 totals 14 residues.